The 24 T cell receptor beta chains listed next were all sequenced from one sample in a study of shared clonotypes between healthy human individuals. Libraries were prepared by immunoSEQ multiplex PCR; TCRdb keeps only in-frame clonotypes and omits some of them. The sample lists about 1.4 million clones; roughly 96% were seen once. The sequenced sample consisted of naive CD4+ T cells sorted from blood. Subset noted: CD45RA+ positively selected. These receptors were obtained from a man aged 25 to 45 in good health.

The genes are TRBV7-9 and TRBJ1-2; 7 bases map to TRBD1. Losses at the gene ends were 4 bases for V and 11 bases for J; bases not matched to a gene: 13. The CDR3 sequence is 14 residues long. Germline V CDR1 and CDR2: SEHNR, FQNEAQ (reference sequence). The chain's CDR3 is CASSYRDSGRSYTF. CDR3 nucleotide sequence: TGTGCCAGCAGCTATCGGGACAGCGGGAGGAGTTACACCTTC.

For this clone: Distinct nucleotide sequences in the sample also encode this CDR3. The rearrangement links TRBV10-3 to TRBJ1-4; TRBD1 matches 8 bases. The germline V gene has CDR1 ENHRY and CDR2 SYGVKD. The V gene end was trimmed by 2 bases and the J gene end by 7 bases; junction bases not matched to a gene: 6. This CDR3 is 15 amino acids long. CDR3 amino acids: CAISEGGTGREKLFF. In nucleotides, the CDR3 is TGTGCCATCAGTGAGGGGGGGACAGGCCGTGAAAAACTGTTTTTT.

The chain combines TRBV11-3 with TRBJ2-1; 7 bases match TRBD2. CDR1 and CDR2 from the germline V gene are SGHNT and YENEEA. With V trimmed by 4 bases and J by 7 bases, 4 bases remained unmatched. The CDR3 extends over 13 amino acids. CDR3 nucleotides: TGTGCCAGCAGCTCGACTAGCAGTAATGAGCAGTTCTTC. It yields the protein CASSSTSSNEQFF.

This chain connects TRBV10-1 to TRBJ2-7; the D gene could be TRBD1 or TRBD2 (5 bases each). The CDR3 is 15 amino acids. Germline assignment: CDR1 WNHNN and CDR2 SYGVQD (reference sequence). The V gene lost 4 bases and the J gene lost 3 bases, with 16 bases spanning the gap. For the CDR3, the DNA is TGCGCCAGCAGTGGATACGGGACGGGGCACTACGAGCAGTACTTC. This gives the protein CASSGYGTGHYEQYF.

This clone was observed once. The rearrangement uses TRBV11-2 and TRBJ2-7; D gene ambiguous. Germline V CDR1 and CDR2: SGHAT, FQNNGV. The CDR3 is made up of 13 amino acids. The V and J ends lost 1 base and 2 bases respectively, with 6 bases between them. The CDR3 DNA is TGTGCCAGCAGCTTAGTTCTTCCCTACGAGCAGTACTTC. This gives the protein CASSLVLPYEQYF.

This chain links TRBV30 with TRBJ2-5; D gene unclear. Germline V gene sequence: CDR1 GTSNPN, CDR2 SVGIG (reference sequence). V lost 1 base and J 0 bases, leaving 9 bases between the germline ends. The CDR3 contains 14 residues. For the CDR3, the DNA is TGTGCCTGGAGTGGTTTTACCTACCAAGAGACCCAGTACTTC. Encoded protein: CAWSGFTYQETQYF.

The chain employs TRBV6-1 and TRBJ1-1; D ambiguous. The CDR3 length is 14 residues. Trimming took 4 bases from V and 1 from J, leaving 10 bases between them. Germline lookup yields CDR1 MNHNS and CDR2 SASEGT. The CDR3 loop is CASSARQRNTEAFF. CDR3 DNA: TGTGCCAGCAGTGCGAGGCAGAGGAACACTGAAGCTTTCTTT.

This clone came up once. The chain joins TRBV2 to TRBJ2-7, with 8 positions matching TRBD2. The CDR3 is made up of 16 amino acids. The V segment lost 0 bases and the J segment 3 bases; nucleotides outside the gene matches: 7. Germline CDR1 reads SNHLY; CDR2 reads FYNNEI. The chain's CDR3 is CASSEALLRGGYEQYF. CDR3 bases: TGTGCCAGCAGTGAAGCGCTTCTTCGGGGGGGCTACGAGCAGTACTTC.

The rearrangement links TRBV29-1 to TRBJ2-7; D gene ambiguous. Germline V gene data show CDR1 as SQVTM and CDR2 as ANQGSEA. CDR3 length: 14 amino acids. Trimming cost V 7 bases and J 0 bases, with 16 bases left between them. DNA for the CDR3: TGCAGCGCTGCGCAAAATCCCAGCTCCTACGAGCAGTACTTC. It is translated as CSAAQNPSSYEQYF.

The rearrangement joins TRBV6-1 to TRBJ2-7, with 7 bases matching TRBD1. The CDR3 has 17 residues. Unmatched junction bases numbered 14, after V lost 4 bases and J lost 2 bases. CDR1 is MNHNS and CDR2 is SASEGT in the germline V gene. The CDR3 region has the DNA TGTGCCAGCAGTGCATACCCGGGGACAGCTGCAACCTACGAGCAGTACTTC. Its translation: CASSAYPGTAATYEQYF.

The chain carries TRBV5-1 and TRBJ2-3, with a tentative D call TRBD2 (5 bases). V was clipped by 2 bases and J by 4 bases, with 11 bases between them. Germline-derived CDR1 and CDR2 are SGHRS and YFSETQ. This CDR3 region has 14 residues. DNA for the CDR3: TGCGCCAGCAGCTTTCGCGGGTTTGCAGATACGCAGTATTTT. This translates into CASSFRGFADTQYF.

The V call is TRBV27, the J call TRBJ1-5; no clear D gene. Deletions cut 3 bases from V and 0 bases from J, with 3 bases between. This CDR3 spans 13 amino acids. Germline CDR1 reads MNHEY; CDR2 reads SMNVEV (reference sequence). Here the CDR3 reads CASSLGSNQPQHF. In DNA, the CDR3 is TGTGCCAGCAGTTTGGGTAGCAATCAGCCCCAGCATTTT.

The chain carries TRBV5-1 and TRBJ1-2, with a weak D call TRBD1 (5 bases). CDR3 size: 15 residues. The V end was cut by 0 bases, the J end by 4 bases, with 13 bases between. Germline values: CDR1 SGHRS, CDR2 YFSETQ. CDR3 coding DNA: TGCGCCAGCAGCTTGGGGGCAGGGAGGAGCTATGGCTACACCTTC. It codes for CASSLGAGRSYGYTF. The entire variable domain, with the rest obtained from reference TRBV5-1 and TRBJ1-2, is as follows: KAGVTQTPRYLIKTRGQQVTLSCSPISGHRSVSWYQQTPGQGLQFLFEYFSETQRNKGNFPGRFSGRQFSNSRSEMNVSTLELGDSALYLCASSLGAGRSYGYTFGSGTRLTVV.

V gene TRBV29-1 combines with J gene TRBJ1-4; D gene uncertain. This CDR3 is built from 13 residues. V lost 3 bases and J lost 4, with 9 bases in between. The germline V gene encodes CDR1 SQVTM and CDR2 ANQGSEA. DNA for the CDR3: TGCAGCGTTGAGCGGCGTTATAATGAAAAACTGTTTTTT. Translating it yields CSVERRYNEKLFF.

The chain has TRBV29-1 and TRBJ1-1, with D possibly matching TRBD1 (6 bases). Per the germline V gene, CDR1 is SQVTM and CDR2 is ANQGSEA. This CDR3 contains 12 residues. Trimming cost V 5 bases and J 11 bases, with 18 bases left between them. CDR3 amino acids: CSVSQVEGVAFF. CDR3 coding DNA: TGCAGCGTTTCTCAGGTTGAGGGGGTCGCTTTCTTT.

The rearrangement joins TRBV7-2 to TRBJ2-7, with D possibly matching TRBD2 (6 bases). V was pared by 2 bases and J by 3 bases, with 17 bases between. Germline V gene data show CDR1 as SGHTA and CDR2 as FQGNSA. This CDR3 is built from 16 residues. This chain's CDR3 is CASSLRLAGSIYEQYF. The CDR3 DNA follows: TGTGCCAGCAGCTTACGATTGGCGGGATCCATCTACGAGCAGTACTTC.

The V call is TRBV6-1, the J call TRBJ2-7; 10 bases map to TRBD1. CDR3 length: 13 amino acids. The trim removed 8 bases at V and 3 bases at J, leaving 4 bases unmatched. Looked up from germline, CDR1 is MNHNS and CDR2 is SASEGT. CDR3 DNA: TGTGCCAGCGCGGGACAGGGGTTCTACGAGCAGTACTTC. This codes for CASAGQGFYEQYF.

This chain connects TRBV5-4 to TRBJ1-1; TRBD1 agrees at 8 bases. With V trimmed by 4 bases and J by 3 bases, 5 bases remained unmatched. The germline V gene has CDR1 SGHNT and CDR2 YYREEE (reference sequence). The CDR3 covers 14 residues. The CDR3 sequence: CASSAGGADTEAFF. DNA for the CDR3: TGTGCCAGCAGCGCAGGGGGCGCGGACACTGAAGCTTTCTTT.

The chain has TRBV10-3 and TRBJ2-1; TRBD1 aligns across 12 bases. Germline V gene lookup returns CDR1 ENHRY and CDR2 SYGVKD. The length of the CDR3 is 15 residues. J lost 7 bases, V lost 8 bases, and 9 bases had no gene match. CDR3 in DNA: TGTGCCATCGGGTGGGGACAGGGGGCGTCTAATGAGCAGTTCTTC. This translates into CAIGWGQGASNEQFF.

The J gene is TRBJ2-2, the V gene TRBV7-6; 10 bases fit TRBD2. The length of the CDR3 is 19 residues. The germline V gene encodes CDR1 SGHVS and CDR2 FNYEAQ. Trimming at V came to 5 bases and at J to 0 bases, leaving 12 bases not matched to a gene. CDR3 sequence: CASSPRRTSGSSNTGELFF. In nucleotides, the CDR3 is TGTGCCAGCAGCCCTAGGAGGACTAGCGGCTCTTCGAACACCGGGGAGCTGTTTTTT.

This chain links TRBV5-1 with TRBJ1-1, with 11 bases that match TRBD1. Germline lookup yields CDR1 SGHRS and CDR2 YFSETQ. The CDR3 runs 17 residues. V gave up 3 bases and J gave up 1 base; unmatched junction bases: 8. The CDR3 spells CASSSGQGAFGNTEAFF. CDR3 sequence (DNA): TGCGCCAGCAGCTCCGGACAGGGGGCTTTTGGGAACACTGAAGCTTTCTTT.

The chain carries TRBV13 and TRBJ2-2, with D uncertain. This CDR3 region has 13 residues. Between the trimmed V and J ends, which lost 4 bases and 4 bases, there was a span of 7 bases. Germline CDR1 is PRHDT and CDR2 is FYEKMQ (reference sequence). As DNA, the CDR3 is TGTGCCAGCAGCTCATCCCCCACCGGGGAGCTGTTTTTT. It encodes CASSSSPTGELFF.

The chain carries TRBV11-2 and TRBJ2-3; D unresolved. The CDR3 is 15 amino acids. CDR1 and CDR2 from the germline V gene are SGHAT and FQNNGV. V was pared by 3 bases and J by 6 bases, with 16 bases between. The CDR3 reads CASSFSDPRRDTQYF. CDR3 DNA: TGTGCCAGCAGCTTCAGCGATCCGCGGCGTGATACGCAGTATTTT.

This clone was counted once. V gene TRBV6-6 combines with J gene TRBJ1-2; perhaps TRBD1 as D (5 bases). This CDR3 is 15 amino acids long. V was shortened by 2 bases and J by 8 bases, with 18 bases between the two germline ends. CDR1 is MNHNY and CDR2 is SVGAGI in the germline V gene (reference sequence). The CDR3: CASSYGPQGDGGYTF. Written as DNA, the CDR3 is TGTGCCAGCAGTTACGGTCCGCAGGGAGATGGAGGCTACACCTTC.